The 21 T cell receptor beta chains given below trace back to one sample, sequenced in a study of blood T cell repertoires in COVID-19. Libraries were prepared by immunoSEQ multiplex PCR; TCRdb keeps only in-frame clonotypes and omits some of them. In the table there are some 250,000 clones, roughly 86% of which are singletons. The material sequenced was peripheral blood. Receptors were obtained from a human donor in a cohort sampled during active COVID-19.

The chain has TRBV11-2 and TRBJ2-6, with 10 bases lining up with TRBD1. J was trimmed by 2 bases and V by 3 bases; bases with no gene match: 1. Germline V gene lookup returns CDR1 SGHAT and CDR2 FQNNGV. The CDR3 is 16 amino acids. The chain's CDR3 is CASSFGQGAGANVLTF. Written as DNA, the CDR3 is TGTGCCAGCAGCTTCGGACAGGGGGCTGGGGCCAACGTCCTGACTTTC.

This chain connects TRBV4-1 to TRBJ2-5; D is unresolved. Trimming removed 1 base from V and 5 bases from J, with 8 bases in between. Looked up from germline, CDR1 is MGHRA and CDR2 is YSYEKL. This CDR3 comprises 13 residues. CDR3 DNA: TGCGCCAGCAGCCAAGGACTGCGGGAGACCCAGTACTTC. Translated: CASSQGLRETQYF.

The genes are TRBV6-6 and TRBJ1-3, with D possibly being TRBD1 (5 bases). This CDR3 region has 13 residues. Germline V gene sequence: CDR1 MNHNY, CDR2 SVGAGI (reference sequence). The germline V and J ends were trimmed by 10 bases and 4 bases, with 14 bases remaining between them. CDR3: CATQGSTGNTIYF. CDR3 nucleotides: TGTGCCACCCAGGGAAGTACCGGAAACACCATATATTTT.

The CDR3 DNA follows: TGTGCCACCACCGTCATGCGGGCCAATGAAAAACTGTTTTTT. Translating it yields CATTVMRANEKLFF. V usage is TRBV6-5 and J usage is TRBJ1-4; no clear D. Per germline, CDR1 MNHEY and CDR2 SVGAGI. Trimming cost V 10 bases and J 5 bases, with 17 bases left between them. This CDR3 has 14 amino acids.

The genes are TRBV4-1 and TRBJ1-4, with D perhaps matching TRBD1 (6 bases). The CDR3 is 13 residues long. CDR1 MGHRA and CDR2 YSYEKL come from the germline V gene. Trimming took off 6 bases at V and 4 bases at J, with 9 bases between the two ends. The CDR3 loop reads CASSLDSNEKLFF. CDR3 nucleotide sequence: TGCGCCAGCAGTCTGGACAGTAATGAAAAACTGTTTTTT.

The chain is built from TRBV6-5 and TRBJ2-2; tentative D call: TRBD2 (6 bases). The germline gives CDR1 MNHEY, CDR2 SVGAGI. The CDR3 has 16 residues. Trimming left V 0 bases short and J 4 bases short, with 12 bases between. The CDR3 loop reads CASSYSRAGFTGELFF. Here the CDR3 DNA reads TGTGCCAGCAGTTACTCAAGAGCGGGTTTCACCGGGGAGCTGTTTTTT.

The chain has TRBV4-3 and TRBJ2-7, with 7 bases that match TRBD2. Germline loops: CDR1 LGHNA, CDR2 YSLEER. This CDR3 is 15 amino acids long. With 0 bases clipped from V and 2 bases from J, the junction kept 4 bases outside the gene matches. CDR3 residues: CASSQEPGGTYEQYF. For the CDR3, the DNA is TGCGCCAGCAGCCAAGAGCCGGGGGGAACCTACGAGCAGTACTTC.

The rearrangement links TRBV12-3 or TRBV12-4 to TRBJ1-6; D remains unclear. This CDR3 has 12 amino acids. The V end lost 3 bases, the J end lost 9 bases, and 6 bases lay between the germline ends. CDR3 coding DNA: TGTGCCAGCAGTTTTCCGGGTTCACCCCTCCACTTT. This codes for CASSFPGSPLHF.

The chain has TRBV7-2 and TRBJ2-3; 8 bases fit TRBD1. The junction had 8 bases not matched to a gene; V was cut back by 5 bases and J by 4 bases. The CDR3 is 15 residues long. The V gene's germline CDR1 is SGHTA and CDR2 FQGNSA. The CDR3 spells CASSSGDRLSDTQYF. CDR3 DNA sequence: TGTGCCAGCAGCAGTGGGGACAGGTTGTCAGATACGCAGTATTTT.

The V and J genes are TRBV13 and TRBJ2-7, with TRBD1 matching over 9 bases. Germline V gene sequence: CDR1 PRHDT, CDR2 FYEKMQ (reference sequence). V was clipped by 5 bases and J by 6 bases; unmatched bases: 14. CDR3 length: 16 residues. The CDR3 nucleotides read TGTGCCAGCAGCCTCCCACCGGGACAGGGCTCTCTCGAGCAGTACTTC. It yields the protein CASSLPPGQGSLEQYF.

CDR3 loop: CASSHAAGGSSYEQYF. CDR3 nucleotide sequence: TGTGCCAGCAGCCACGCAGCGGGAGGGAGCTCCTACGAGCAGTACTTC. The genes are TRBV7-9 and TRBJ2-7, with 10 positions matching TRBD2. CDR1 and CDR2 from the germline V gene are SEHNR and FQNEAQ (reference sequence). The CDR3 extends over 16 amino acids. V lost 5 bases to trimming and J lost 0 bases; unmatched junction nucleotides: 7.

The V gene is TRBV7-3, the J gene TRBJ2-1; 9 bases map to TRBD2. This CDR3 is 15 amino acids long. CDR1 and CDR2 (germline): SGHTA, FQGTGA. The trim removed 1 base at V and 6 bases at J, leaving 4 bases unmatched. The CDR3 is CASSLRASGINEQFF. CDR3 sequence (DNA): TGTGCCAGCAGCTTAAGGGCTAGCGGGATCAATGAGCAGTTCTTC.

The table lists this clone with a count of one. This chain joins TRBV6-5 and TRBJ2-1; no reliable D call. Trimming took off 5 bases at V and 8 bases at J, with 16 bases between the two ends. This CDR3 spans 14 amino acids. Germline CDR1 MNHEY, CDR2 SVGAGI. In nucleotides, the CDR3 is TGTGCCAGCAGTCCCCCCCGCTTGGAGCATGAGCAGTTCTTC. It is translated as CASSPPRLEHEQFF.

V gene TRBV7-8 combines with J gene TRBJ2-2; D may be TRBD1 (5 bases). Germline V CDR1 and CDR2: SGHVS, FQNEAQ. V was cut by 9 bases and J by 0 bases, with 11 bases left in between. This CDR3 is 14 amino acids long. CDR3 sequence: CASRQTANTGELFF. As DNA, the CDR3 is TGTGCCAGTCGACAGACCGCGAACACCGGGGAGCTGTTTTTT.

The chain employs TRBV14 and TRBJ2-5; possibly TRBD1 for D (5 bases). The length of the CDR3 is 13 residues. The germline V gene has CDR1 SGHDN and CDR2 FVKESK. V dropped 6 bases and J dropped 2 bases, with 10 bases sitting between them. CDR3 region: CASSLGVQETQYF. CDR3 coding DNA: TGTGCCAGCAGTCTAGGGGTTCAAGAGACCCAGTACTTC. Filled out from reference TRBV14 and TRBJ2-5, the complete variable domain reads EAGVTQFPSHSVIEKGQTVTLRCDPISGHDNLYWYRRVMGKEIKFLLHFVKESKQDESGMPNNRFLAERTGGTYSTLKVQPAELEDSGVYFCASSLGVQETQYFGPGTRLLVL.

This chain joins TRBV5-5 and TRBJ1-1; a weak D match, TRBD1 (6 bases). The V end lost 0 bases, the J end lost 6 bases, and 12 bases lay between the germline ends. This CDR3 region has 14 residues. The germline V gene encodes CDR1 SGHKS and CDR2 YYEKEE (reference sequence). The CDR3 DNA follows: TGTGCCAGCAGCTTGGAACAGGGTTTGGCTGAAGCTTTCTTT. It specifies CASSLEQGLAEAFF. Together with reference TRBV5-5 and TRBJ1-1, the CDR3 gives the full variable domain: DAGVTQSPTHLIKTRGQQVTLRCSPISGHKSVSWYQQVLGQGPQFIFQYYEKEERGRGNFPDRFSARQFPNYSSELNVNALLLGDSALYLCASSLEQGLAEAFFGQGTRLTVV.

The J gene is TRBJ2-7, the V gene TRBV19, with D perhaps matching TRBD1 (5 bases). The CDR3 has 15 residues. Looked up from germline, CDR1 is LNHDA and CDR2 is SQIVND (reference sequence). Trimming removed 3 bases at V and 1 base at J, with 13 bases between. CDR3 residues: CASSIILDRSYEQYF. The CDR3 DNA follows: TGTGCCAGTAGTATCATTCTTGACAGATCCTACGAGCAGTACTTC. Full variable domain (outside the CDR3, taken from reference TRBV19 and TRBJ2-7): DGGITQSPKYLFRKEGQNVTLSCEQNLNHDAMYWYRQDPGQGLRLIYYSQIVNDFQKGDIAEGYSVSREKKESFPLTVTSAQKNPTAFYLCASSIILDRSYEQYFGPGTRLTVT.

This rearrangement joins TRBV5-6 to TRBJ1-6; 8 bases agree with TRBD1. This CDR3 comprises 14 residues. J gave up 13 bases and V 3 bases, and 9 bases lay outside the gene matches. Germline CDR1 reads SGHDT; CDR2 reads YYEEEE. The CDR3 nucleotides are TGTGCCAGCAGCTGGCCGACAGGGGATGAGCCCCTCCACTTT. This codes for CASSWPTGDEPLHF.

A note on this clone: Other DNA sequences in the same sample also yield this CDR3. The chain is built from TRBV19 and TRBJ1-2; D is ambiguous. This CDR3 comprises 13 residues. V lost 1 base to trimming and J lost 2 bases, with 5 bases between them. Germline V lookup: CDR1 LNHDA, CDR2 SQIVND (reference sequence). The CDR3 nucleotides read TGTGCCAGTAGTATAGGGGCAAACTATGGCTACACCTTC. Its protein is CASSIGANYGYTF.

The count of this clone is one. This rearrangement joins TRBV5-8 to TRBJ1-1; the D gene is possibly TRBD1 (5 bases). The ends were cut back, 2 bases at V and 1 base at J, with 15 bases in the middle. Germline V gives CDR1 SGHTS, CDR2 YDEGEE. This CDR3 has 16 residues. This chain's CDR3 is CASSFFYRDSNTEAFF. CDR3 nucleotide sequence: TGTGCCAGCAGCTTTTTTTACCGGGACTCGAACACTGAAGCTTTCTTT.

The chain joins TRBV6-6 to TRBJ1-4; D uncertain. Trimming pared 6 bases from V and 0 bases from J, leaving 8 bases between. From germline, CDR1 is MNHNY and CDR2 SVGAGI (reference sequence). This CDR3 contains 14 residues. The CDR3 nucleotides read TGTGCCAGCAGATCACTTGCAACTAATGAAAAACTGTTTTTT. It is translated as CASRSLATNEKLFF.